This T cell receptor (beta chain) was observed in a study of control samples from healthy donors and cancer patients. Trimming took off 7 bases at V and 7 bases at J, with 17 bases between the two ends. The CDR3 consists of 13 residues. Assay: immunoSEQ multiplex PCR; the TCRdb copy retains only in-frame clones and omits some. The profile shows about 80,000 clones, 88% of them singletons. The sample taken for sequencing was blood. The chain joins TRBV12-3 or TRBV12-4 to TRBJ2-7; D ambiguous. This sequence originates from a woman aged 50 to 60 in good health. This CDR3 is CASTNAPSGEQYF. In DNA form, the CDR3 reads TGTGCCAGCACCAATGCCCCCTCCGGGGAGCAGTACTTC.